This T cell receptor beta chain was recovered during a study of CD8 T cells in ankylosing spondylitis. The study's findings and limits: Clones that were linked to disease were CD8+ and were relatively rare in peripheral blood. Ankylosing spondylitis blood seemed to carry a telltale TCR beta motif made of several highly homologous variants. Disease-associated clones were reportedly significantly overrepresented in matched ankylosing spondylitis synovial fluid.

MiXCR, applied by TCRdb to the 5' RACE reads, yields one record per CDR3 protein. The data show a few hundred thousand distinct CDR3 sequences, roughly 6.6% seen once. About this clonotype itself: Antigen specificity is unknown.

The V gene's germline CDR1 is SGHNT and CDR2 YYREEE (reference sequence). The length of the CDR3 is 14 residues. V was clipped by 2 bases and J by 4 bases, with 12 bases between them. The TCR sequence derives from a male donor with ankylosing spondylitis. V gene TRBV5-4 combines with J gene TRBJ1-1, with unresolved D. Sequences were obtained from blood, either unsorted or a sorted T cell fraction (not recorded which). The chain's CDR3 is CASSLQRVRTEAFF. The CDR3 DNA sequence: TGTGCCAGCAGCTTACAAAGGGTCCGCACTGAAGCTTTCTTT.